The clone carrying this TCR beta chain was counted between two and nine times. Its specificity is unknown. This sample was included in a study of cytomegalovirus exposure and HLA in healthy donors. Background on the study: Out of roughly 170 million T cells, an earlier analysis found roughly 110 million unique TCR beta sequences in total.

Each donor was healthy, and each was a bone marrow donor. 13 Jbeta primers and 60 Vbeta primers were used for the PCR. Clones were sequenced by immunoSEQ multiplex PCR, and TCRdb holds only the in-frame ones, with some missing. Of about 200,000 clones listed, roughly an eighth were seen once; the top ten hold 7.5% to 10%. Germline CDR1 reads LNHDA; CDR2 reads SQIVND (reference sequence). The CDR3 covers 15 residues. The ends were cut back, 2 bases at V and 3 bases at J, with 13 bases in the middle. General observations from the study: A later examination showed that TCR association rates differed by HLA locus, with DRB1 most and HLA-C fewest. Indistinguishability led to the exclusion of some V segments, TRBV6-2 and TRBV6-3 included.

This TCR was sampled from a man aged 45-65 years in good health and CMV-seropositive. The chain has TRBV19 and TRBJ1-2; D is perhaps TRBD1 (5 bases). The sequenced sample consisted of PBMCs. The CDR3 DNA follows: TGTGCCAGTAGTATACAGGGCTCGTCCCACTATGGCTACACCTTC. Its translation: CASSIQGSSHYGYTF. Looking up the rest from reference TRBV19 and TRBJ1-2 gives the full variable domain: DGGITQSPKYLFRKEGQNVTLSCEQNLNHDAMYWYRQDPGQGLRLIYYSQIVNDFQKGDIAEGYSVSREKKESFPLTVTSAQKNPTAFYLCASSIQGSSHYGYTFGSGTRLTVV.